This T cell receptor beta chain was profiled in a study of shared clonotypes between healthy human individuals (dated by TCRdb to 2018 to 2021). Regarding the study in general: The cohort included three men and a couple of women between 18 and 49 years of age. Between about 0.94 and 8.9 billion PBMCs per donor were obtained by leukapheresis. Libraries were prepared and TCR repertoires were sequenced by different laboratories using diverse techniques, in order to increase sequencing depth and limit assay-specific biases. The study deeply sequenced blood TCR repertoires of about 5 healthy adults to estimate repertoire size and the extent of clonotype sharing between individuals. For each donor, three plates each were used for CD4 naive and CD4 memory, two plates were used for CD8 naive, and one plate was used for CD8 memory.

Donors were healthy HIV-negative adults with no recently reported acute infections or vaccinations. Every donor was a Caucasian adult residing in Nashville, Tennessee, USA. Magnetic negative selection was used to enrich CD4+ T cells, after which naive cells were positively selected on CD45RA and the negative fraction became the memory subset. After blood collection by leukapheresis, PBMCs were isolated using Ficoll-Histopaque density gradient centrifugation and then cryopreserved in the vapor phase of liquid nitrogen. Analytical flow cytometry was used to check the purity and quantity of each magnetically sorted T cell population. Genomic DNA was isolated from each sorted fraction and quantified by UV absorbance on a Nanodrop 2000c. Comment on this clone: Its binding antigen is unknown. No much larger clone exists at a distance of one base, and base qualities are not known.

Deletion took 4 bases off V and 8 bases off J, with a span of 17 bases between the germline ends. CDR1 and CDR2 were assigned from the germline V gene as ENHRY and SYGVKD. Spanning cysteine to phenylalanine, the CDR3 consists of 15 amino acids. Of the read, only the CDR3 DNA is kept; its 45 bases are in frame from base 1. Paper-wide results and their limitations: Incomplete sequencing was indicated by rarefaction of sorted-subset datasets, despite the large sequencing depth. The small number of donors limited the genetic and exposure-history diversity represented. Higher generation probabilities were observed for clonotypes shared by all four sorted-subset donors than for non-shared clonotypes. Sampling was limited to blood, and TCR repertoires in tissue likely differ from TCR repertoires in blood. Sharing across a few donors was observed for about 5% of naive CD4, about 4% of naive CD8, 2% to 2.5% of memory CD4, and around 0.44% of memory CD8 clonotypes. Pairwise subsampling indicated that sequencing depth was expected to affect the degree of clonotype sharing among donors. Naive subsets generally had larger estimated clonotype richness than memory subsets.

TCR CDR3 regions were amplified from genomic DNA by multiplex PCR using the deep immunoSEQ assay. Extracted genomic DNA from each cell subset was spread evenly across all wells of several immunoSEQ 96-well plates, with each plate serving as a replicate. For sorted subsets, each replicate PCR was loaded with about 0.2 ug genomic DNA, equivalent to 30,000 or so T cell genomes. Purified libraries were measured with a Qubit 3.0 fluorometer, size-checked on a Bioanalyzer 2100, and measured again with the KAPA Library Quantification kit. Every immunoSEQ 96-well plate was sequenced on a separate single-read 150-cycle Illumina NextSeq 550 flow cell. The authors' pipeline ran thus. Because the immunoSEQ output held only junctional sequences and lacked quality scores, the filtering could not match the filtering applied to full-length reads. Sequences were annotated with PyIR, a Python wrapper for IgBLAST v1.9, and V/J genes and CDR3 were assigned using IMGT germline references. Reads were filtered out if the reads had weak V/J assignments (E-value above 1e-6), no CDR3, stop codons, out-of-frame junctions, or ambiguous translated residues. A V3J clonotype was defined by an identical inferred V gene, J gene, and CDR3 amino acid sequence. To compute the percentage overlap between repertoires, the number of shared unique clonotypes was divided by the size of the smaller repertoire. Three approaches were used to assess repertoire richness: RTK rarefaction, the Chao1 estimator, and Recon v2.1 estimates of unobserved clonotypes. OLGA was used to compute generation probabilities for all TCRbeta clonotypes that the gDNA method yielded from a handful of donors. TCRdb obtained this table from immuneACCESS and retained in-frame rearrangements with V and J assigned. These tables miss some clones; where compared with another copy, unresolved V genes account for less than half of the shortfall, and the remainder is unexplained. V, J and clone size derive from that table, while D and trimming were established from the DNA sequence. The sample records 2,100,000 or so clones, under 97% of which are singletons. The ten largest clonotypes hold less than 0.15% of the sample.

The material sequenced was naive CD4+ T cells sorted from blood. The sample's cell subset or site label is to be understood as: CD45RA+ positively selected. The TCR comes from a man between 18 and 35 years old in good health. The rearranged segments are TRBV10-3 and TRBJ2-2, with TRBD2 tentatively as D gene (5 bases match). The CDR3 is CAISVLSGGVGELFF. The bases read TGTGCCATCAGTGTTTTGAGCGGAGGCGTAGGGGAGCTGTTTTTT.